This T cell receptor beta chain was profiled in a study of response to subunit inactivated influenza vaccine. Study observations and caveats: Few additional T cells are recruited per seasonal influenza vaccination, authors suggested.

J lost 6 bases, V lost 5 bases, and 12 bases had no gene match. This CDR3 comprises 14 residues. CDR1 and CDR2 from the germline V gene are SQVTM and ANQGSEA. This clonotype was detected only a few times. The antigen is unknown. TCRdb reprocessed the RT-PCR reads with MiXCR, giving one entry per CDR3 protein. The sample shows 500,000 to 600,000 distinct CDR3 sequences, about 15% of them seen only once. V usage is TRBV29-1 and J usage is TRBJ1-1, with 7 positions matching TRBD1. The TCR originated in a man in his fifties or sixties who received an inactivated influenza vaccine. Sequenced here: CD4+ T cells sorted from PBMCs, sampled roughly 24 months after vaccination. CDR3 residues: CSVFSHRGGAEAFF. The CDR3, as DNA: TGCAGCGTTTTCTCCCACAGGGGTGGGGCTGAAGCTTTCTTT.